The entry that follows covers one T cell receptor (beta chain) sequence. Its antigen remains unknown. One junction end disagrees with the germline gene, perhaps due to a read error. This sample was included in a study of tumor-infiltrating lymphocytes in primary liver carcinoma. Whole-study context: Samples returned roughly 3.5 to 7.5 million productive TCRbeta reads each. Read depth did not differ significantly between tissue types.

Researchers generated TCR beta cDNA from about 460 ng of total RNA, relying on a constant-region primer. Three nested multiplex PCR rounds of slightly modified ARM-PCR generated TCR beta libraries. TRBV1-TRBV30 forward and Cbeta reverse primers drove the first two roughly 10-cycle rounds. TCRdb recomputed calls from the multiplex PCR reads with MiXCR, one row per CDR3 protein. The sample lists about 78,000 distinct CDR3 sequences, about 70% occurring once. Unsorted bulk tissue, about 18-31 mg of it, served as the source for co-extraction of RNA and DNA. Treatment of the patients' primary liver carcinoma consisted of surgical resection. All tumor specimens exceeded 75% viable tumor cells. Study conclusions and caveats: Detection in all five tumor regions applied to only about 7.5-24% of top clones.

Germline CDR1 and CDR2: KGHSH and LQKENI. The CDR3 has 14 amino acids. The TCR comes from a woman aged 55-70 years with primary liver carcinoma and hepatitis B virus infection. The chain has TRBV18 and TRBJ2-3, with D possibly TRBD1 on 6 matching bases. Sequencing was performed on liver tumor tissue from sampling region 4. The subset here: tumor region T4, right-lateral pole. CDR3 protein: CASSTGRGTDTHYF. Here the CDR3 DNA reads TGTGCCAGCTCAACAGGGCGCGGCACAGATACGCATTATTTT.